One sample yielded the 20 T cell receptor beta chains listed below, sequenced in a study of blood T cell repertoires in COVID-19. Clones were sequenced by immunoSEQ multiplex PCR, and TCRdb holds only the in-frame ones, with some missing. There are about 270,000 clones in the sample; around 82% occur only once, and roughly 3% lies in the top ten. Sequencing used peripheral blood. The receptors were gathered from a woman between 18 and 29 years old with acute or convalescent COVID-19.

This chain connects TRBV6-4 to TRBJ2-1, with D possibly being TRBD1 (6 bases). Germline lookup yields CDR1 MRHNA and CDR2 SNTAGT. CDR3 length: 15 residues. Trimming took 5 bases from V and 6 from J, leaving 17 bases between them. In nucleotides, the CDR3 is TGTGCCAGCAGTCCGGTAGGAGGACAGACCAATGAGCAGTTCTTC. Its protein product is CASSPVGGQTNEQFF.

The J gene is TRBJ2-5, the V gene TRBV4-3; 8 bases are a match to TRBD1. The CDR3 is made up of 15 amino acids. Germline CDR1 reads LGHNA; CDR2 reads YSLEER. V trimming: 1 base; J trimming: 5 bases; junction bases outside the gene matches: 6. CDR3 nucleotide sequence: TGCGCCAGCAGCCAAGTTGGACAGGGTGGCGAGACCCAGTACTTC. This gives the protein CASSQVGQGGETQYF.

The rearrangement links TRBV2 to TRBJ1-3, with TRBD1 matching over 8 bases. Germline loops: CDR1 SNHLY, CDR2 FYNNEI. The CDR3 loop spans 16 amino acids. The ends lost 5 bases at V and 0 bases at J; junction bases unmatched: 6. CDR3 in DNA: TGTGCCAGCAGTTACGGACAGGGTACCTCTGGAAACACCATATATTTT. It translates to CASSYGQGTSGNTIYF.

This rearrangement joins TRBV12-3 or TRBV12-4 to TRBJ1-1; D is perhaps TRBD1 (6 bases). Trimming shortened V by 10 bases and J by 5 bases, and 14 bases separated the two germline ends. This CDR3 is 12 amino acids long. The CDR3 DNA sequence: TGTGCCACCCTCGAGGGGGGGACTGAAGCTTTCTTT. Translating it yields CATLEGGTEAFF.

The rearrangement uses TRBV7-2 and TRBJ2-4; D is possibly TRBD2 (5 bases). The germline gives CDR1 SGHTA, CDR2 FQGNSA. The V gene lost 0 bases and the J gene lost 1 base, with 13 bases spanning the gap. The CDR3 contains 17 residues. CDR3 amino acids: CASSLAGAGTAKNIQYF. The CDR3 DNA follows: TGTGCCAGCAGCTTAGCGGGAGCCGGAACGGCCAAAAACATTCAGTACTTC.

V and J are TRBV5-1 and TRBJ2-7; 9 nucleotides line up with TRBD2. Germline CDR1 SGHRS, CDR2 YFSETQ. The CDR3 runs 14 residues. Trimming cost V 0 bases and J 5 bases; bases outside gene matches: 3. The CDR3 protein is CASSLGGRAHEQYF. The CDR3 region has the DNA TGCGCCAGCAGCTTGGGCGGGAGGGCCCACGAGCAGTACTTC.

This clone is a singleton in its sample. Here the CDR3 reads CASSLAQTGAGGYTF. In DNA, the CDR3 is TGTGCCAGCAGTTTAGCCCAGACAGGGGCGGGTGGCTACACCTTC. V and J are TRBV27 and TRBJ1-2, with 8 bases lining up with TRBD1. This CDR3 comprises 15 residues. The V segment lost 2 bases and the J segment 7 bases; nucleotides outside the gene matches: 9. Germline values: CDR1 MNHEY, CDR2 SMNVEV (reference sequence).

CDR3 protein: CASSYRGPGNTIYF. CDR3 sequence (DNA): TGTGCCAGCAGTTACAGGGGGCCTGGAAACACCATATATTTT. The J gene is TRBJ1-3, the V gene TRBV6-5; 7 bases agree with TRBD1. Germline V gene sequence: CDR1 MNHEY, CDR2 SVGAGI. Losses at the gene ends were 2 bases for V and 2 bases for J; bases not matched to a gene: 0. The CDR3 totals 14 residues.

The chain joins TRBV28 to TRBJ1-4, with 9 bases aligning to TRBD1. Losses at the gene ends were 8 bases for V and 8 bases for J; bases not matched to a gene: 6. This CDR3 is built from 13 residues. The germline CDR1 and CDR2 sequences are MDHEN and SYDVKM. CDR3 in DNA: TGTGCCAGCGCGACAGGGGGAGGGGAAAAACTGTTTTTT. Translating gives CASATGGGEKLFF.

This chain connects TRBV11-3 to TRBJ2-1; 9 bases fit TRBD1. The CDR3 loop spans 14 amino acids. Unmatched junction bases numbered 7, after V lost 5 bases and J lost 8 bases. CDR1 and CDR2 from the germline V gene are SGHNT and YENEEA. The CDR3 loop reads CASSDRGARDEQFF. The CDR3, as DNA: TGTGCCAGCAGCGACAGGGGGGCTAGAGATGAGCAGTTCTTC.

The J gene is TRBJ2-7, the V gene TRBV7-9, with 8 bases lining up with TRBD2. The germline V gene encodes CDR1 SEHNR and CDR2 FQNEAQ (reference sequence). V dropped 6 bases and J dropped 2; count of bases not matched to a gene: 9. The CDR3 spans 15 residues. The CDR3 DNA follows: TGTGCCAGCAGACAGAGCGGGAGTGGGACCTACGAGCAGTACTTC. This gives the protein CASRQSGSGTYEQYF.

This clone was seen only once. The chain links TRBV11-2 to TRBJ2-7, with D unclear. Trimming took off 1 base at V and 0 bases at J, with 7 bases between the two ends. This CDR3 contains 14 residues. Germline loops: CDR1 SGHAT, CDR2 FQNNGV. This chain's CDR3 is CASSLVGSSYEQYF. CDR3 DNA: TGTGCCAGCAGCTTAGTTGGCAGCTCCTACGAGCAGTACTTC. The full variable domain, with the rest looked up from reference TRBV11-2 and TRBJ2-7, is EAGVAQSPRYKIIEKRQSVAFWCNPISGHATLYWYQQILGQGPKLLIQFQNNGVVDDSQLPKDRFSAERLKGVDSTLKIQPAKLEDSAVYLCASSLVGSSYEQYFGPGTRLTVT.

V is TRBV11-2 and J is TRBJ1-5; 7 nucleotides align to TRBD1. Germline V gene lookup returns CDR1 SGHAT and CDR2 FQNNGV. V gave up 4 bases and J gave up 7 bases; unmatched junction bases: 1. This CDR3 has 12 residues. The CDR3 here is CASSSGGQPQHF. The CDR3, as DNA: TGTGCCAGCAGCTCAGGGGGGCAGCCCCAGCATTTT.

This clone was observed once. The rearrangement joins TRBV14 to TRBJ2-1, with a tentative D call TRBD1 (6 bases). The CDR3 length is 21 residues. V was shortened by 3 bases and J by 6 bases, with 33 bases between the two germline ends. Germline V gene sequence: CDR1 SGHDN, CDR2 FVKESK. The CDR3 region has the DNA TGTGCCAGCAGCCAGGGACCCGACCTTGTACAGGGTTATTTTAAGGGCAATGAGCAGTTCTTC. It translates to CASSQGPDLVQGYFKGNEQFF.

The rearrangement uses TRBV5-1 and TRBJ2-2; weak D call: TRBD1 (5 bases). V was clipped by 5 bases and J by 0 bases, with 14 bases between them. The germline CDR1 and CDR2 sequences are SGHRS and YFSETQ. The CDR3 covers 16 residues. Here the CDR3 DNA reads TGCGCCAGCAGGATGCAGGGTTCTTCGAACACCGGGGAGCTGTTTTTT. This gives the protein CASRMQGSSNTGELFF.

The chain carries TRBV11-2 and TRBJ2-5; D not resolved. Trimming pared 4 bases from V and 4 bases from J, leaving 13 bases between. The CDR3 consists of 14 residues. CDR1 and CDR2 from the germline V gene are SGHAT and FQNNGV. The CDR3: CASSSRYKIETQYF. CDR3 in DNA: TGTGCCAGCAGCTCCCGTTACAAAATAGAGACCCAGTACTTC.

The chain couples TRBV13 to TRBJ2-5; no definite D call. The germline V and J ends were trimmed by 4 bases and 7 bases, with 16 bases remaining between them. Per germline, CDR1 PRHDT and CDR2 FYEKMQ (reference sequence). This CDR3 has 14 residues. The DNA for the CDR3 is TGTGCCAGCAGCTCGCCAGACTCCTTCGGGACCCAGTACTTC. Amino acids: CASSSPDSFGTQYF.

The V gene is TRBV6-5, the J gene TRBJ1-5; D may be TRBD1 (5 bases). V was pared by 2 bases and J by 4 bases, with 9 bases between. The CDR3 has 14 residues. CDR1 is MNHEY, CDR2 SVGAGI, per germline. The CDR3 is CASSYVGQNQPQHF. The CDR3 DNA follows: TGTGCCAGCAGTTACGTCGGACAAAATCAGCCCCAGCATTTT.

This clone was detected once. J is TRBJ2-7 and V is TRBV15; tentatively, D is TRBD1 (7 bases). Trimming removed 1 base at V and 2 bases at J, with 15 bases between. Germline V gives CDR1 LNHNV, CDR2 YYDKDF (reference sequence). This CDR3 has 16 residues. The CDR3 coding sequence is TGTGCCACCAGCAGAGTGGAGGGGGCCCCTCCCTACGAGCAGTACTTC. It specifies CATSRVEGAPPYEQYF.

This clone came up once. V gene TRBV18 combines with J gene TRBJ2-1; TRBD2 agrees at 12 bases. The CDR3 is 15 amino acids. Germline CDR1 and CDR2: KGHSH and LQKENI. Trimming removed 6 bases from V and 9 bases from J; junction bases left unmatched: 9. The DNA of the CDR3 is TGTGCCAGCTCTCATAGACTAGCGGGAGTGTCTGAGCAGTTCTTC. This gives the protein CASSHRLAGVSEQFF.